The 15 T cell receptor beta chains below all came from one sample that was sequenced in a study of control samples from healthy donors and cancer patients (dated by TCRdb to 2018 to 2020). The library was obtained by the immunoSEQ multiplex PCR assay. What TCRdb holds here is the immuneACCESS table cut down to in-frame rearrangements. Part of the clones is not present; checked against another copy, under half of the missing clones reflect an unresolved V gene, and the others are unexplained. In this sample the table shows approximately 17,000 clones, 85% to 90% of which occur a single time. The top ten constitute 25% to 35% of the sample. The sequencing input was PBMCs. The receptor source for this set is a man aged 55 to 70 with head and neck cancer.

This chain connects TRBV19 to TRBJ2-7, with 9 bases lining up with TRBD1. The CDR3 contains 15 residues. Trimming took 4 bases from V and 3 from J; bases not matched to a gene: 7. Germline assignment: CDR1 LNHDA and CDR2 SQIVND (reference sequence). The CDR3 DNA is TGTGCCAGTAGTACCAAGGGACAGGGCGGCTACGAGCAGTACTTC. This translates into CASSTKGQGGYEQYF.

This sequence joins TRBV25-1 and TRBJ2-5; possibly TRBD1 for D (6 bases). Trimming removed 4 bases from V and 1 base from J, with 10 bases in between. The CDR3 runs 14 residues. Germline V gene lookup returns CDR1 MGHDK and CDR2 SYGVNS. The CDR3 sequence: CASSARTVQETQYF. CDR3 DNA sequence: TGTGCCAGCAGTGCCCGGACAGTCCAAGAGACCCAGTACTTC.

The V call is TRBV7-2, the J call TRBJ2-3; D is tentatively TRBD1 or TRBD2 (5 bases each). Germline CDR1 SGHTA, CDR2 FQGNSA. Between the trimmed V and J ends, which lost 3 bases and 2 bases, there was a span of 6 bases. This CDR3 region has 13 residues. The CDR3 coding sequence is TGTGCCAGCAGCTTTGGGACCACAGATACGCAGTATTTT. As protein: CASSFGTTDTQYF. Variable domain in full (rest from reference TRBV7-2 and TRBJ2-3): GAGVSQSPSNKVTEKGKDVELRCDPISGHTALYWYRQSLGQGLEFLIYFQGNSAPDKSGLPSDRFSAERTGGSVSTLTIQRTQQEDSAVYLCASSFGTTDTQYFGPGTRLTVL.

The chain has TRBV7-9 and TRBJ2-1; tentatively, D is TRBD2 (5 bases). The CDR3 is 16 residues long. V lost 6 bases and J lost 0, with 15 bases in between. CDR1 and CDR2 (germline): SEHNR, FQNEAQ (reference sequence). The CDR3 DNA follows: TGTGCCAGCAGGCGAGGACTCTCCAGCTCCTACAATGAGCAGTTCTTC. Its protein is CASRRGLSSSYNEQFF.

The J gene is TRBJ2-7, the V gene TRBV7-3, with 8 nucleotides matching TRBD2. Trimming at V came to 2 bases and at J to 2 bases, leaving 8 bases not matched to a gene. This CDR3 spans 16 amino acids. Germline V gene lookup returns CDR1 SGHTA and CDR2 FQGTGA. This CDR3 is CASSLGVSGGTYEQYF. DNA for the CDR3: TGTGCCAGCAGCTTAGGGGTCAGCGGGGGAACCTACGAGCAGTACTTC. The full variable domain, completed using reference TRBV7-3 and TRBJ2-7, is GAGVSQTPSNKVTEKGKYVELRCDPISGHTALYWYRQSLGQGPEFLIYFQGTGAADDSGLPNDRFFAVRPEGSVSTLKIQRTERGDSAVYLCASSLGVSGGTYEQYFGPGTRLTVT.

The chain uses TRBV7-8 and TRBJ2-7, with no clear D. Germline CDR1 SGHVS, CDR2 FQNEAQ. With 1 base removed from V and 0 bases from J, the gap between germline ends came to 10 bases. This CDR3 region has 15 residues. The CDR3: CASSLELSLSYEQYF. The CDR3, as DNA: TGTGCCAGCAGCTTAGAGCTCAGTCTCTCCTACGAGCAGTACTTC.

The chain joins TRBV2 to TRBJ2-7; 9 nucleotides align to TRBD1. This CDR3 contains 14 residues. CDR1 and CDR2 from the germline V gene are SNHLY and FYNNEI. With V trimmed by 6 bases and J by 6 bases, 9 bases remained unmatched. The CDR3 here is CASRGTGSNSEQYF. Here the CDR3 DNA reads TGTGCCAGCAGGGGGACAGGGTCCAATAGCGAGCAGTACTTC. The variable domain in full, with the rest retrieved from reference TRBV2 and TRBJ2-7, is EPEVTQTPSHQVTQMGQEVILRCVPISNHLYFYWYRQILGQKVEFLVSFYNNEISEKSEIFDDQFSVERPDGSNFTLKIRSTKLEDSAMYFCASRGTGSNSEQYFGPGTRLTVT.

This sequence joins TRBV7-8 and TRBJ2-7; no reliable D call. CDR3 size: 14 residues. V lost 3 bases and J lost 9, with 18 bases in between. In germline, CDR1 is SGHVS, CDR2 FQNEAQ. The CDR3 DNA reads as TGTGCCAGCAGCTTCACAGACGGCGCCGGGCTGCAGTACTTC. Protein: CASSFTDGAGLQYF.

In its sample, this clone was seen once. The CDR3 sequence: CASSSGQGGYNEQFF. The CDR3 nucleotides are TGTGCCAGCAGCTCGGGACAGGGTGGGTACAATGAGCAGTTCTTC. The rearrangement uses TRBV5-4 and TRBJ2-1, with 9 bases identical to TRBD1. The CDR3 has 15 amino acids. V lost 3 bases to trimming and J lost 4 bases; unmatched junction nucleotides: 5. CDR1 is SGHNT and CDR2 is YYREEE in the germline V gene (reference sequence). The variable domain in full, completed from reference TRBV5-4 and TRBJ2-1, reads ETGVTQSPTHLIKTRGQQVTLRCSSQSGHNTVSWYQQALGQGPQFIFQYYREEENGRGNFPPRFSGLQFPNYSSELNVNALELDDSALYLCASSSGQGGYNEQFFGPGTRLTVL.

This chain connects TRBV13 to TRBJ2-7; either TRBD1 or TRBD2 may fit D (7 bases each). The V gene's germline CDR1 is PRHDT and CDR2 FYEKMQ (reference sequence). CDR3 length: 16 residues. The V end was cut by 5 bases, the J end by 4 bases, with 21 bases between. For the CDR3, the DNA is TGTGCCAGCAGCCTTCAGGGGGGGGTAAGGGCTTACGAGCAGTACTTC. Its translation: CASSLQGGVRAYEQYF.

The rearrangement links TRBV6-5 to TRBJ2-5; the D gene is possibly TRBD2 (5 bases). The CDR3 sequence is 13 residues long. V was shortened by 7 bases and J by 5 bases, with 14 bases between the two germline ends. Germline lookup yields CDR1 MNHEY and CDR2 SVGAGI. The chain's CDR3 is CASTPAGMETQYF. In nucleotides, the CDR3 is TGTGCCAGCACCCCTGCCGGGATGGAGACCCAGTACTTC.

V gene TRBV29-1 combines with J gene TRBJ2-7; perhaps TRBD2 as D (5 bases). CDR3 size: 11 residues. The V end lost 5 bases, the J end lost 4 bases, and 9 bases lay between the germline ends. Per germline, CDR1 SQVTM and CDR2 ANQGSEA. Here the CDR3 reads CSVKGAYEQYF. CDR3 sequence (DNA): TGCAGCGTTAAGGGAGCGTACGAGCAGTACTTC.

The CDR3 DNA sequence: TGTGCCATCAGTGGGACAGGGATGAACACTGAAGCTTTCTTT. Translation: CAISGTGMNTEAFF. The V call is TRBV10-3, the J call TRBJ1-1; 8 bases map to TRBD1. With V trimmed by 4 bases and J by 0 bases, 1 base remained unmatched. This CDR3 spans 14 amino acids. In germline, CDR1 is ENHRY, CDR2 SYGVKD.

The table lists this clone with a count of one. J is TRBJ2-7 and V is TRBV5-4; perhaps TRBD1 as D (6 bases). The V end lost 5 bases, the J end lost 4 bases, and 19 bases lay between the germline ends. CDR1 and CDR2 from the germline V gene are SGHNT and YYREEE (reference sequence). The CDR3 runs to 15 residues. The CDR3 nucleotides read TGTGCCAGCAGACAGGGCCCCCTTCCCTCATACGAGCAGTACTTC. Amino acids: CASRQGPLPSYEQYF.

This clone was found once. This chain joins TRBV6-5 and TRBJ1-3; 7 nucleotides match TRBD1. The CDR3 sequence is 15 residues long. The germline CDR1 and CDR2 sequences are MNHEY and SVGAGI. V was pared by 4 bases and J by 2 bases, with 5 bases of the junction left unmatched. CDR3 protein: CASSLTGTAGNTIYF. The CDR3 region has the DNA TGTGCCAGCAGTTTGACCGGGACAGCTGGAAACACCATATATTTT.